The next 10 T cell receptor beta chains were all read from a single sample in a study of radiation and T cells in renal cell carcinoma. The protocol was immunoSEQ multiplex PCR, while the TCRdb copy is restricted to in-frame clones and leaves out a portion. The sample carries some 130,000 clones, about 81% recorded once. Time point denoted: blood 2 weeks post-SBRT. Treatment in this sample: 15 Gy SBRT to primary tumor, nephrectomy 4 weeks later. The sequenced sample was blood, obtained from a patient whose treatment included radiotherapy and nephrectomy. The receptor source for this set is an older woman with renal cell carcinoma.

The chain employs TRBV6-6 and TRBJ2-3; perhaps D is TRBD1 or TRBD2 (5 bases each). This CDR3 comprises 13 residues. With 8 bases removed from V and 6 bases from J, the gap between germline ends came to 15 bases. CDR1 MNHNY and CDR2 SVGAGI come from the germline V gene (reference sequence). CDR3 nucleotides: TGTGCCAGCGACGGGACCGCAGGGGATACGCAGTATTTT. Protein: CASDGTAGDTQYF.

The V call is TRBV5-1, the J call TRBJ1-2; 8 positions match TRBD1. This CDR3 is built from 16 residues. Germline lookup yields CDR1 SGHRS and CDR2 YFSETQ. Trimming removed 4 bases from V and 2 bases from J; junction bases left unmatched: 10. The DNA of the CDR3 is TGCGCCAGCAGCCAACACCGACAGGGGATGAACTATGGCTACACCTTC. It yields the protein CASSQHRQGMNYGYTF.

The chain is built from TRBV4-1 and TRBJ2-7; TRBD2 aligns across 11 bases. Germline V gene data show CDR1 as MGHRA and CDR2 as YSYEKL. The CDR3 spans 17 residues. V lost 4 bases to trimming and J lost 5 bases; unmatched junction nucleotides: 13. The CDR3 spells CASSPSGTSGLRNEQYF. Written as DNA, the CDR3 is TGCGCCAGCAGCCCTTCCGGGACTAGCGGCCTTCGGAACGAGCAGTACTTC.

This chain connects TRBV5-4 to TRBJ1-6; no clear D. V was clipped by 1 base and J by 8 bases, with 4 bases between them. CDR1 and CDR2 from the germline V gene are SGHNT and YYREEE (reference sequence). This CDR3 spans 12 amino acids. CDR3 in amino acids: CASSLPDSPLHF. The CDR3 bases are TGTGCCAGCAGCTTGCCAGATTCACCCCTCCACTTT.

This clone came up a few times. This chain joins TRBV2 and TRBJ2-5, with D unclear. Germline CDR1 reads SNHLY; CDR2 reads FYNNEI. This CDR3 has 16 residues. V was clipped by 7 bases and J by 2 bases, with 20 bases between them. The CDR3, as DNA: TGTGCCAGCATGGGCCGCTTACTCTCCATACAAGAGACCCAGTACTTC. Encoded protein: CASMGRLLSIQETQYF.

V usage is TRBV10-3 and J usage is TRBJ1-1; TRBD1 matches at 7 bases. V gave up 4 bases and J gave up 1 base; unmatched junction bases: 6. The CDR3 has 15 amino acids. Germline values: CDR1 ENHRY, CDR2 SYGVKD. The CDR3 nucleotides read TGTGCCATCAGTGTGACAGGGTCTCAGAACACTGAAGCTTTCTTT. Amino acids: CAISVTGSQNTEAFF.

This clone was seen just once. The J gene is TRBJ2-7, the V gene TRBV7-9; TRBD2 matches at 13 bases. Looked up from germline, CDR1 is SEHNR and CDR2 is FQNEAQ (reference sequence). Germline trimming cut 5 bases from V and 6 bases from J; bases unmatched to any gene: 7. This CDR3 region has 15 residues. This CDR3 is CASSERLAGGPEQYF. The CDR3 bases are TGTGCCAGCAGCGAAAGACTAGCGGGAGGTCCCGAGCAGTACTTC.

This clone was seen a handful of times. The chain employs TRBV7-2 and TRBJ2-2; the match to TRBD2 covers 7 bases. V was clipped by 4 bases and J by 0 bases; unmatched bases: 5. CDR1 and CDR2 from the germline V gene are SGHTA and FQGNSA. The CDR3 runs to 16 residues. CDR3 in DNA: TGTGCCAGCAGCTACAATGGGAGGGCGAACACCGGGGAGCTGTTTTTT. It specifies CASSYNGRANTGELFF.

This clone occurred once. The rearrangement links TRBV10-3 to TRBJ1-3, with 7 bases aligning to TRBD1. V shed 11 bases, J shed 0 bases, and the junction held 7 bases outside the gene matches. The CDR3 is 14 residues long. The germline V gene encodes CDR1 ENHRY and CDR2 SYGVKD. Here the CDR3 DNA reads TGTGCCGCGACGACAGGGCTCTCTGGAAACACCATATATTTT. It yields the protein CAATTGLSGNTIYF.

The J gene is TRBJ2-2, the V gene TRBV5-1, with 8 bases fitting TRBD2. This CDR3 region has 18 residues. The germline gives CDR1 SGHRS, CDR2 YFSETQ. J was trimmed by 1 base and V by 5 bases; bases with no gene match: 13. The CDR3 here is CASRRQLAARKNTGELFF. In DNA form, the CDR3 reads TGCGCCAGCAGACGTCAACTAGCGGCACGAAAGAACACCGGGGAGCTGTTTTTT.